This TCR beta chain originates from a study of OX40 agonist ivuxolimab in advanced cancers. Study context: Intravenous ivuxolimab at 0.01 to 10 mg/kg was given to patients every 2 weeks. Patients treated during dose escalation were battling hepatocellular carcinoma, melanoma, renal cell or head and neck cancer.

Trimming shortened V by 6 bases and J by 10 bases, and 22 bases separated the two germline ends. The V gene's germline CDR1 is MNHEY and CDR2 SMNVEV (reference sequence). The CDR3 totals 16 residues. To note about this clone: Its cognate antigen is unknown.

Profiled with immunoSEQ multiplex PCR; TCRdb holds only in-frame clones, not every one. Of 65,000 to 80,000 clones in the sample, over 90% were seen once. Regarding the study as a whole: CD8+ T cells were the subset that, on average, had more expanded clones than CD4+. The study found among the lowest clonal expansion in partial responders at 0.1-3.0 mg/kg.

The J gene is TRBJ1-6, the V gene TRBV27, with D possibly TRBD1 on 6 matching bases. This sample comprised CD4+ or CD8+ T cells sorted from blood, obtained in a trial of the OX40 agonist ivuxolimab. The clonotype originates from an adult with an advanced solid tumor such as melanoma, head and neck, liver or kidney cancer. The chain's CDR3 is CASSRTSGGTRSPLHF. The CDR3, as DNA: TGTGCCAGCAGCCGTACTTCGGGGGGCACACGGTCACCCCTCCACTTT.